This T cell receptor (beta chain) came from a study of PD-1 blockade in classical Hodgkin lymphoma (dated by TCRdb to the early 2020s). For context, the study as a whole: Nivolumab dosing was 3 mg/kg intravenously every 2 weeks, continuing until either disease progression or unacceptable toxicity. The study used CyTOF and TCR beta sequencing to define a peripheral blood immune signature of response to PD-1 blockade in classical Hodgkin lymphoma. Study-wide conclusions, independent of this receptor: Trial patients achieving complete response had baseline diversity similar to newly diagnosed patients, whereas partial responders and progressors had significantly lower diversity. By C4D1, a significant rise was seen in CD4+ TCR diversity but not in CD8+ TCR diversity (p=0.0027 vs p=0.16), and the rise was most apparent among complete responders (p=0.02). The study covered only a single clinical trial cohort, and the causes of the repertoire differences, possibly disease activity or prior therapy, were still not defined. Baseline TCR diversity was reported to be lower in newly diagnosed patients than in healthy donors and to be lower still in relapsed/refractory patients. Diversity was lower in patients who began nivolumab less than 1 year after ASCT, so these patients were left out of later analyses to avoid confounding by immune reconstitution.

From its cysteine to its phenylalanine, the CDR3 spans 18 amino acids. The DNA shown is the 54-base CDR3, in frame from base 1. The germline V gene encodes CDR1 MNHNS and CDR2 SASEGT. V is cut by 4 bases and J by 2 bases, and the space between the germline ends is 21 bases. Concerning this clone: The clone's antigen remains unknown. It has no much larger one-base neighbor in the sample; base qualities were not kept.

The Qiagen DNeasy kit was used to extract genomic DNA from unsorted PBMCs and from the negatively selected CD4+ and CD8+ fractions. Using primers that anneal to V and J segments, immunoSEQ multiplex PCR amplified the TCR beta CDR3 regions. Amplification bias was minimized using a synthetic immune receptor repertoire, and residual bias was removed computationally after sequencing. As for how the authors treated the data: Custom Python scripts were used to quantify repertoire diversity as the Shannon entropy index. Unsorted, CD4+ and CD8+ repertoires were analyzed separately, except in combined analyses where CD4+ and CD8+ sequences were merged in silico. A clone counted as expanded when the clone's frequency after treatment rose at least 2-fold relative to C1D1, and clones undetected at baseline were given a pseudocount of 0.5. Singleton clones were defined as clones with 0 or 1 copy at C1D1, and non-singleton clones were defined as clones with 2 or more copies. By matching protein sequences in sorted samples from the same patient, clones expanded in unsorted samples were annotated as CD4+, CD8+ or unknown. Wilcoxon tests were applied to paired samples to test diversity changes from C1D1 to C4D1. Sourced from immuneACCESS, this table was stored by TCRdb with only in-frame sequences that have V and J called. A share of the clones is absent; for the studies checked, an unresolved V gene accounts for under half, and the remainder has no known explanation. That table gives V, J and clone size, and the DNA gave D and trimming. This sample gives around 36,000 clones in total; around 87% of them show up just once. The ten largest clonotypes hold 7% to 9.5% of the sample.

The time point label, read with the paper, signifies: cycle 1 day 1 (C1D1), immediately before nivolumab initiation. Every trial patient had relapsed after autologous stem cell transplantation, and cohorts A, B and C differed in prior brentuximab vedotin exposure. The trial cohort included 55 to 65 patients with relapsed/refractory classical Hodgkin lymphoma, and each patient had a best overall response of complete response, partial response or progressive disease. Single-agent nivolumab was administered to trial patients in the multi-cohort phase II CheckMate 205 trial. An independent review committee assessed best overall response by applying the 2007 International Working Group response criteria. Trial PBMCs were collected immediately before nivolumab initiation (C1D1) and during therapy at cycle 2 day 1 and cycle 4 day 1. Peripheral blood was collected in 8 mL Vacutainer Cell Preparation Tubes, from which PBMCs were isolated by centrifugation and then cryopreserved.

Sequenced material: peripheral blood mononuclear cells (PBMCs), taken at baseline. The chain couples TRBV6-1 to TRBJ1-5, and perhaps TRBD1 as D gene, on 6 matching bases. This sequence was found in a human donor with classical Hodgkin lymphoma. The bases are TGTGCCAGCAGTGCCTTCTTGGACAGTCAACACGGCAATCAGCCCCAGCATTTT. Its amino acids are CASSAFLDSQHGNQPQHF.